This TCR beta chain stems from a study of cytomegalovirus exposure and HLA in healthy donors. The germline V gene has CDR1 SNHLY and CDR2 FYNNEI. The CDR3 is made up of 13 amino acids. PCR used 60 Vbeta primers and 13 Jbeta primers. The assay was immunoSEQ multiplex PCR, and TCRdb's table has in-frame clones only and misses some. Counted here are about 180,000 clones, about 82% occurring once; the ten biggest clones make up under 2%. Of note for this clone: Germline is not matched at one junction end, which may reflect a read error.

The V gene is TRBV2, the J gene TRBJ1-5; 10 positions agree with TRBD1. The TCR was taken from a woman aged 30 to 39 in good health and CMV-seronegative. Sample: PBMCs. The CDR3 DNA sequence: TGTGCCAGCACCCCCAGGGAGGACAGGGGGTTAATTTTT. This gives the protein CASTPREDRGLIF.